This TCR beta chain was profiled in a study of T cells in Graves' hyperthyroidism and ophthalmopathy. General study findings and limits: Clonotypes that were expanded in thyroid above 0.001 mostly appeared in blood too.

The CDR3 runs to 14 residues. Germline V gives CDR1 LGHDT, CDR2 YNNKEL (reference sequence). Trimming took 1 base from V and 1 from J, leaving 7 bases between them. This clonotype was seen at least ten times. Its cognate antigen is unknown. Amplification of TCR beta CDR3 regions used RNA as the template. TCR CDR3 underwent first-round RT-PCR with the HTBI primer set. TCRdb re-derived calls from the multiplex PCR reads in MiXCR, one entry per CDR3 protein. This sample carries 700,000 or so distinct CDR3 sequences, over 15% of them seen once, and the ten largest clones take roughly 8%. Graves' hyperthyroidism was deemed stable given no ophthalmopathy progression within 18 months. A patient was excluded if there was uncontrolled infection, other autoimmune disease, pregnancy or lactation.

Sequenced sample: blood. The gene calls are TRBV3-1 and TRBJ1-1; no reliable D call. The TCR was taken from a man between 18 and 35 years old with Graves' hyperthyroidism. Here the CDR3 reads CASSQVWQNTEAFF. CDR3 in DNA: TGTGCCAGCAGCCAAGTCTGGCAGAACACTGAAGCTTTCTTT.